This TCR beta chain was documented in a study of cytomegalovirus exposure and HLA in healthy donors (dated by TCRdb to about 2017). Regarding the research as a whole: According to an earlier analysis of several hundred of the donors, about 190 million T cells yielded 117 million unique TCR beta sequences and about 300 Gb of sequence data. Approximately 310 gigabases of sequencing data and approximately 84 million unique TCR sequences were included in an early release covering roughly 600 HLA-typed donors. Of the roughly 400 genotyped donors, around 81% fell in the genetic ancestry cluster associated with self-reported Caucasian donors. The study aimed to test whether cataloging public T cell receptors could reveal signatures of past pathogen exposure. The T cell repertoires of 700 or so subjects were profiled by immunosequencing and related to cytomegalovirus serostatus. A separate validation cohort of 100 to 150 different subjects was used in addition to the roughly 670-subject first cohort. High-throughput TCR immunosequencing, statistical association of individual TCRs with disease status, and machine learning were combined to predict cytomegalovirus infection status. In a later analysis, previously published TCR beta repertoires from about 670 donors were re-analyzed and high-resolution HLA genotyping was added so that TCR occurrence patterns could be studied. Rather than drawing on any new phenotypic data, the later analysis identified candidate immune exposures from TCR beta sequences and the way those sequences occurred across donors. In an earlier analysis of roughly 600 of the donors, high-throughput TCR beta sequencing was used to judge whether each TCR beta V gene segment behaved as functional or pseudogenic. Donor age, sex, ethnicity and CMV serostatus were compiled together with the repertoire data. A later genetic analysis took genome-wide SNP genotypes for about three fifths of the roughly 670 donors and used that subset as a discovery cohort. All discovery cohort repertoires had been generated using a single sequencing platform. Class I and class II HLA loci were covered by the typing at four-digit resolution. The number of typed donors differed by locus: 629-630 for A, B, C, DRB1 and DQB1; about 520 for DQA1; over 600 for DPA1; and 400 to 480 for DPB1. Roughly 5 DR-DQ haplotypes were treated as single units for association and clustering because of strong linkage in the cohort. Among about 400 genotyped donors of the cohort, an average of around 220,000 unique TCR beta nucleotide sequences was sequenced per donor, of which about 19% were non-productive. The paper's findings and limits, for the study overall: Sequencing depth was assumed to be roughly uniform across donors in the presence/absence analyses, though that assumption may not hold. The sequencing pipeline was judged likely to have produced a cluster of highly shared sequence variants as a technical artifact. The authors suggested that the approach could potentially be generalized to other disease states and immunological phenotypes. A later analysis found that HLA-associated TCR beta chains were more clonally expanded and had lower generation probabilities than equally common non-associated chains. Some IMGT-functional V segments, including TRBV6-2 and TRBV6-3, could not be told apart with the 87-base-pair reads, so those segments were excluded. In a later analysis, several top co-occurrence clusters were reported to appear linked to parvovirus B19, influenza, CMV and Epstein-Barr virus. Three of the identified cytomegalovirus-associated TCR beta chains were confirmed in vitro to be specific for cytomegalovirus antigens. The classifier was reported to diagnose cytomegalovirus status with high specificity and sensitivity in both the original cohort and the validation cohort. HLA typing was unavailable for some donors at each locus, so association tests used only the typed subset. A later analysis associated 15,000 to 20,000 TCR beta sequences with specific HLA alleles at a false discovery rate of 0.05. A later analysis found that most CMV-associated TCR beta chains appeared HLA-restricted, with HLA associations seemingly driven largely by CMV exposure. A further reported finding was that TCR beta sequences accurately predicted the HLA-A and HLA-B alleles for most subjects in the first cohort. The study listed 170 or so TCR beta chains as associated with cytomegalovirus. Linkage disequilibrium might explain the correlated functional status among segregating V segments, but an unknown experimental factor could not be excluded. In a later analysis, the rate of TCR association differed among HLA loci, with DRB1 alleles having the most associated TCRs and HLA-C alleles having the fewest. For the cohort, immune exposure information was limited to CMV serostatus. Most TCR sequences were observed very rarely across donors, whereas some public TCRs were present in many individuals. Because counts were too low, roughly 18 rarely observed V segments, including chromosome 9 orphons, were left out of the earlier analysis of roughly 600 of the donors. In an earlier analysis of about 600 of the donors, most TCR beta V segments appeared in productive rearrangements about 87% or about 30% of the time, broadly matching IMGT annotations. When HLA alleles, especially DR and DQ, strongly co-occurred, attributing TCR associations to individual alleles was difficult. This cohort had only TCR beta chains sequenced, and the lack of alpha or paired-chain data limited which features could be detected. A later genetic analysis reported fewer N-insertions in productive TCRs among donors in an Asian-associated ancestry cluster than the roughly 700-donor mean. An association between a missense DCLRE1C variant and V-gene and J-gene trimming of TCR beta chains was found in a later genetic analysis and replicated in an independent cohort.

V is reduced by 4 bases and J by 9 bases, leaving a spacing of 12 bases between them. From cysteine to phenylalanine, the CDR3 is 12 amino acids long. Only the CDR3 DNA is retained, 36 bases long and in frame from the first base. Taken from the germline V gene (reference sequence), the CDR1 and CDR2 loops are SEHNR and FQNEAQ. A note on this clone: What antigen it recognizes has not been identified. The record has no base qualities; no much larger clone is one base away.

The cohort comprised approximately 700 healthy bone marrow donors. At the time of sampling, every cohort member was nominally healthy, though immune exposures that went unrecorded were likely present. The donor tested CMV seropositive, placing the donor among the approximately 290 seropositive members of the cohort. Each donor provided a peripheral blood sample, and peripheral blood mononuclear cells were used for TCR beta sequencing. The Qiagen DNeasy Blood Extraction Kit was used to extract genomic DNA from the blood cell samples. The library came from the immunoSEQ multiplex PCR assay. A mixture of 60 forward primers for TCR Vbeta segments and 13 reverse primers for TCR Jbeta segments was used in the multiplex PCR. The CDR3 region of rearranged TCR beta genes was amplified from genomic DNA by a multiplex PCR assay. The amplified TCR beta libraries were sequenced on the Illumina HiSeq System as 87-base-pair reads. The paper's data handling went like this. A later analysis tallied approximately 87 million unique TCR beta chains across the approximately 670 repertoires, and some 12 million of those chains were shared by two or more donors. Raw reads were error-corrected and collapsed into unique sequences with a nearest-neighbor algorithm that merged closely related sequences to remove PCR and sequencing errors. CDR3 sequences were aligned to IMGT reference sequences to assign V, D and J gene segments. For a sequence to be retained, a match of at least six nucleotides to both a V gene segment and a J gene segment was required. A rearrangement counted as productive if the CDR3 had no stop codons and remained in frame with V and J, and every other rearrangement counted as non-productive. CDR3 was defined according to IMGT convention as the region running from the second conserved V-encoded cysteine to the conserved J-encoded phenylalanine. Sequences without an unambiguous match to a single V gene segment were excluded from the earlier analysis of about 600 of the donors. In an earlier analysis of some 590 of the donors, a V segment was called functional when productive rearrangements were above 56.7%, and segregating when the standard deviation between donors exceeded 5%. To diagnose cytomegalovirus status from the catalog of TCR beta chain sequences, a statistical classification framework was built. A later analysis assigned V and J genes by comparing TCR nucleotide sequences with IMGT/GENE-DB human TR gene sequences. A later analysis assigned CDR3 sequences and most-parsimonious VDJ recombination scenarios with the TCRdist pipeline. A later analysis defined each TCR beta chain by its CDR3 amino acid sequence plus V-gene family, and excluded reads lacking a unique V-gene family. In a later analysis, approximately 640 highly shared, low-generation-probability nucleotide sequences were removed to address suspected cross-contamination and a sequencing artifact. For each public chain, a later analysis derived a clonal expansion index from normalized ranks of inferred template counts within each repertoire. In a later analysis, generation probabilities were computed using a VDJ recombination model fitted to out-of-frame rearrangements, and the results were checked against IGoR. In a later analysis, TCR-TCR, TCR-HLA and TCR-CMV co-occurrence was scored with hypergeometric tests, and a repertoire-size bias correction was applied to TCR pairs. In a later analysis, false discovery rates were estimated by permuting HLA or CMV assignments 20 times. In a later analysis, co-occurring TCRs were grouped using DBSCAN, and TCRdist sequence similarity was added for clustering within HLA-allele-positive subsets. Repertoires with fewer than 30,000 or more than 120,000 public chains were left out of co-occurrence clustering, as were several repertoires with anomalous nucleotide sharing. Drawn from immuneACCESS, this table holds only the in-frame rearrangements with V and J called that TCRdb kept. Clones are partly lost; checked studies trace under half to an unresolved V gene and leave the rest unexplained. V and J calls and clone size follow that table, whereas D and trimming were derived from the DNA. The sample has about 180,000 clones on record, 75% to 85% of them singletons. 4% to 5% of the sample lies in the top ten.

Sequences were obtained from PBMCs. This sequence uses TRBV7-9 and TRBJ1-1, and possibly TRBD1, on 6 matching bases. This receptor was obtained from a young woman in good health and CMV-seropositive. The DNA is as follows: TGTGCCAGCAGCTCCCCCGGGACACAAGCTTTCTTT. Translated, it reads CASSSPGTQAFF.